A selection of T cell receptor beta chains follows, all from one sample in a study of shared clonotypes between healthy human individuals. Sequencing used immunoSEQ multiplex PCR; TCRdb keeps in-frame clones, though not all of them. The sample comprises some 350,000 clones, roughly 70% of which are singletons, and 10% rests with the top ten. Sequencing used memory CD4+ T cells sorted from blood. The source of these receptors is a man aged 25 to 40 in good health. CDR3s include the opening cysteine and the closing phenylalanine or tryptophan. The D gene is left open where the match is weak. Clone size is stated in some rows and not others, as once, few, many or a class when expanded.

size | length | J | D | V | CDR3 | DNA
once | 18 | TRBJ1-2 | TRBD1 | TRBV9 | CASSASARGRSIDYGYTF | TGTGCCAGCAGCGCCTCGGCCAGGGGGCGATCGATTGACTATGGCTACACCTTC
few | 16 | TRBJ1-4 | TRBD1 | TRBV5-1 | CASSRWGQGDGEKLFF | TGCGCCAGCAGCCGTTGGGGACAGGGCGACGGTGAAAAACTGTTTTTT
- | 15 | TRBJ1-2 | TRBD1 | TRBV9 | CASSLAGQANYGYTF | TGTGCCAGCAGCCTTGCGGGACAGGCTAACTATGGCTACACCTTC
- | 13 | TRBJ2-7 | - | TRBV7-8 | CASSLESGYEQYF | TGTGCCAGCAGCTTAGAGTCGGGCTACGAGCAGTACTTC
- | 14 | TRBJ1-4 | - | TRBV9 | CASSVQGANEKLFF | TGTGCCAGCAGCGTACAAGGGGCCAATGAAAAACTGTTTTTT
- | 14 | TRBJ1-3 | - | TRBV6-1 | CASIDGIMVNTIYF | TGTGCCAGCATAGACGGAATTATGGTAAACACCATATATTTT
- | 12 | TRBJ1-2 | - | TRBV29-1 | CSALGGTYGYTF | TGCAGCGCCCTAGGGGGTACTTATGGCTACACCTTC
- | 16 | TRBJ2-3 | - | TRBV7-6 | CASSPLGRGIADTQYF | TGTGCCAGCAGCCCCCTGGGCAGGGGAATCGCAGATACGCAGTATTTT
few | 15 | TRBJ2-3 | - | TRBV11-2 | CASSLVGGSTDTQYF | TGTGCCAGCAGCTTAGTCGGGGGTAGCACAGATACGCAGTATTTT
once | 14 | TRBJ2-3 | - | TRBV27 | CASSLIPGADTQYF | TGTGCCAGCAGTTTAATCCCAGGGGCAGATACGCAGTATTTT
- | 12 | TRBJ2-3 | - | TRBV14 | CASSPSSVLQYF | TGTGCCAGCAGCCCGAGTAGTGTGCTTCAGTATTTT
- | 14 | TRBJ2-1 | TRBD2 | TRBV10-1 | CASSEAGGVNEQFF | TGCGCCAGCAGTGAGGCGGGAGGCGTCAATGAGCAGTTCTTC
- | 12 | TRBJ2-7 | - | TRBV7-9 | CASSLEVYEQYF | TGTGCCAGCAGCTTGGAGGTCTACGAGCAGTACTTC
few | 14 | TRBJ2-5 | - | TRBV5-1 | CASSLATNGETQYF | TGCGCCAGCAGCTTGGCGACAAACGGGGAGACCCAGTACTTC
few | 15 | TRBJ2-7 | TRBD1 | TRBV2 | CASKPGQGAFYEQYF | TGTGCCAGCAAACCGGGACAGGGGGCATTCTACGAGCAGTACTTC
- | 18 | TRBJ2-2 | TRBD2 | TRBV4-3 | CASSHPRVGGGLTGELFF | TGCGCCAGCAGCCACCCAAGGGTGGGCGGGGGACTTACCGGGGAGCTGTTTTTT
- | 15 | TRBJ2-1 | TRBD2 | TRBV6-6 | CASRDAGASYNEQFF | TGTGCCAGCAGAGACGCGGGAGCCTCCTACAATGAGCAGTTCTTC
- | 16 | TRBJ2-7 | - | TRBV19 | CASSIDGTRFSYEQYF | TGTGCCAGTAGTATAGATGGGACTCGGTTCTCCTACGAGCAGTACTTC
- | 13 | TRBJ2-5 | - | TRBV6-1 | CASSPALQETQYF | TGTGCCAGCAGCCCAGCTCTCCAAGAGACCCAGTACTTC
few | 15 | TRBJ2-1 | TRBD2 | TRBV6-1 | CASSEVAGFDNEQFF | TGTGCCAGCAGTGAGGTAGCGGGATTCGACAATGAGCAGTTCTTC
many | 16 | TRBJ2-1 | - | TRBV18 | CASSPPNRRDYNEQFF | TGTGCCAGCTCACCCCCTAACAGGAGAGATTACAATGAGCAGTTCTTC
- | 15 | TRBJ2-1 | TRBD1 | TRBV27 | CASSLDRVRDNEQFF | TGTGCCAGCAGTCTAGACAGGGTTCGGGACAATGAGCAGTTCTTC
- | 12 | TRBJ2-1 | - | TRBV5-1 | CASSLNQNEQFF | TGCGCCAGCAGCTTGAACCAGAATGAGCAGTTCTTC